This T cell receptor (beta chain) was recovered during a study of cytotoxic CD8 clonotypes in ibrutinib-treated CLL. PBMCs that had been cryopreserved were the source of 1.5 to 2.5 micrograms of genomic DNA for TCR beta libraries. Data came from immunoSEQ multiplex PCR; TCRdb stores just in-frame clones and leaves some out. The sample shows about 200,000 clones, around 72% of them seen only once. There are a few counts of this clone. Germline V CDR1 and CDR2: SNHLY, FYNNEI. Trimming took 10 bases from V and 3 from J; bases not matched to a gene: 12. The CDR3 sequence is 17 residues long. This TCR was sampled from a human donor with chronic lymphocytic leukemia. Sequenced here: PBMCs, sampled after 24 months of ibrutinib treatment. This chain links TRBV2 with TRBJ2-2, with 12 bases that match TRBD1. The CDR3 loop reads CATQRAGQGAYTGELFF. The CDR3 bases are TGTGCCACCCAAAGGGCGGGACAGGGGGCTTACACCGGGGAGCTGTTTTTT.